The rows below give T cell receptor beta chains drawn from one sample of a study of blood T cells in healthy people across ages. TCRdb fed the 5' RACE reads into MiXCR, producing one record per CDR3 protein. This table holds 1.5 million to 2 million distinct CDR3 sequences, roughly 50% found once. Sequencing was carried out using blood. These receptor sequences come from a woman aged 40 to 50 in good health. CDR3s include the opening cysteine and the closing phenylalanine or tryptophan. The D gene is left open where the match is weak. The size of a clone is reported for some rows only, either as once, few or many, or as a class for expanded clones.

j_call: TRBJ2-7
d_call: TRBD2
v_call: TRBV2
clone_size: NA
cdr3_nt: TGTGCCAGCAGACTGCGGGGGGACTACGAGCAGTACTTC
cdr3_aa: CASRLRGDYEQYF

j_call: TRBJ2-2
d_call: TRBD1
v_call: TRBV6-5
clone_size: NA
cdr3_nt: TGTGCCAGCAGTTCCGGACAGGAACTCACCGGGGAGCTGTTTTTT
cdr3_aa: CASSSGQELTGELFF

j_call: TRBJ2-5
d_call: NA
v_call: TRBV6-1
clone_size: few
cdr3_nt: TGTGCCAGCAGGGTAGACAGGTCGGAGACCCAGTACTTC
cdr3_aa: CASRVDRSETQYF

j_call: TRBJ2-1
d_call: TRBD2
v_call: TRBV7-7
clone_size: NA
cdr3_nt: TGTGCTAGCAGCGAAGGACTAGCGGGGGCCAATGAGCAGTTCTTC
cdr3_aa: CASSEGLAGANEQFF

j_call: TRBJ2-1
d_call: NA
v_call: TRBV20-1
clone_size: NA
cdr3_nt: TGCAGTGCTAGAGCTACAGGGTCGGCTGAGCAGTTCTTC
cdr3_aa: CSARATGSAEQFF

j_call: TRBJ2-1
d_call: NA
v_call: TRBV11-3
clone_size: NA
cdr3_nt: TGTGCCAGCAGCCCTCCTGGCTTCCATGAGCAGTTCTTC
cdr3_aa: CASSPPGFHEQFF

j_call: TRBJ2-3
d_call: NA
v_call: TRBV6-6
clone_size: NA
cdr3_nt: TGTGCCAGCAGTTACCCGGTTCAAGGCCTAAAATCAGATACGCAGTATTTT
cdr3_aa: CASSYPVQGLKSDTQYF

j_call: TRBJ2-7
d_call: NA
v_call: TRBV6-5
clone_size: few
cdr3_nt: TGTGCCAGCAGTTGGGCAGACGAGCAGTACTTC
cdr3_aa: CASSWADEQYF

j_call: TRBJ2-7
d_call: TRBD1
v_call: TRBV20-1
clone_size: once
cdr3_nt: TGCGGTGCGCTTACCGGGACAGGGTTCTCCTACGAGCAGTACTTC
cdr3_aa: CGALTGTGFSYEQYF

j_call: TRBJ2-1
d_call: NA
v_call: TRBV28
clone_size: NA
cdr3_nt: TGTGCCAGCACCTTGGTTCGGAGCTCCTACAATGAGCAGTTCTTC
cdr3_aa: CASTLVRSSYNEQFF

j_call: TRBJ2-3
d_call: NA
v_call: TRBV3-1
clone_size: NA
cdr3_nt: TGTGCCAGCACCCTTTGGGGAGGCCCAGATACGCAGTATTTT
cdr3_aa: CASTLWGGPDTQYF

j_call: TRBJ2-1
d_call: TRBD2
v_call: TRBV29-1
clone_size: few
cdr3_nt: TGCAGCGTCCGATTAGCGGGGCGCTCCTACAATGAGCAGTTCTTC
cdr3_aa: CSVRLAGRSYNEQFF

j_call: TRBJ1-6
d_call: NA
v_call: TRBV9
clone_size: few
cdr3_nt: TGTGCCAGCAGCGTAGGTGTGGGGGGAAACTCACCCCTCCACTTT
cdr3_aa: CASSVGVGGNSPLHF

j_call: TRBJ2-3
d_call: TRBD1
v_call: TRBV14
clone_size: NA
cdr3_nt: TGTGCCAGCAGCGTCTCGGACAGGGGTTTTGCAGATACGCAGTATTTT
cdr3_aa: CASSVSDRGFADTQYF

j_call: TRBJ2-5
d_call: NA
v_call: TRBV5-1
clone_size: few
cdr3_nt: TGCGCCAGCAGCTTCTCGGGACCTCAAGAGACCCAGTACTTC
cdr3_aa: CASSFSGPQETQYF

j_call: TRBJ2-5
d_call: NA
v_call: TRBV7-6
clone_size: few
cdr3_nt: TGTGCCAGCAGCTCCGGACACCCTGGGCGAAAAGAGACCCAGTACTTC
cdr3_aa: CASSSGHPGRKETQYF

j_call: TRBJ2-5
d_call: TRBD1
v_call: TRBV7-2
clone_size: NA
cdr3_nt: TGTGCCAGCAGTTGGGACAGGCGTGAGACCCAGTACTTC
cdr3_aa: CASSWDRRETQYF

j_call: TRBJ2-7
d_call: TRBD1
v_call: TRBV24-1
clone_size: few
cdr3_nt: TGTGCCACCAGTGACAGGGGGCGCGAGCAGTACTTC
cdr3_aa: CATSDRGREQYF

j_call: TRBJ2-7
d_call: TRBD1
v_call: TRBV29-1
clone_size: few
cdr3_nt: TGCAGCGTAGCCGGGACAGGGTTCGACGAGCAGTACTTC
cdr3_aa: CSVAGTGFDEQYF

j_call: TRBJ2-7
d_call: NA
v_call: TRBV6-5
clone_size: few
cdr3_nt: TGTGCCAGCAGTTTCGGACTAACCGGGAATGGCGAGCAGTACTTC
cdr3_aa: CASSFGLTGNGEQYF

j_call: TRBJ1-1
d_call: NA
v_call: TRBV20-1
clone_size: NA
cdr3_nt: TGCAGTGCCCTTCTAAGCTATGGGGGCGCTGAAGCTTTCTTT
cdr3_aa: CSALLSYGGAEAFF

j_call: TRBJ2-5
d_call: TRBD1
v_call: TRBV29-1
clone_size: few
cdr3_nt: TGCAGCGTTCATGGACAGGGCCAAGAGACCCAGTACTTC
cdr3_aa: CSVHGQGQETQYF

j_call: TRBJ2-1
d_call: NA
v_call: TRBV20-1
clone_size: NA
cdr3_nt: TGCAGTGCTCCCGAATTCCAAGAGACCCAGTTCTTC
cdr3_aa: CSAPEFQETQFF

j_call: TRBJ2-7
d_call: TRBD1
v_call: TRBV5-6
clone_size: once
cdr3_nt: TGTGCCAGCAGCTTGCTTGGGACAGGGGTTAGCGAGCAGTACTTC
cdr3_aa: CASSLLGTGVSEQYF

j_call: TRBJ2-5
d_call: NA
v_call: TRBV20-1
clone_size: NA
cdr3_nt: TGCAGTGCTCAAGACGGGGAGACCCAGTACTTC
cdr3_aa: CSAQDGETQYF

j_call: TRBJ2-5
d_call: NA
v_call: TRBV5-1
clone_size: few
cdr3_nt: TGCGCCAGCAGACTGGTACTCCAAGAGACCCAGTACTTC
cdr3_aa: CASRLVLQETQYF

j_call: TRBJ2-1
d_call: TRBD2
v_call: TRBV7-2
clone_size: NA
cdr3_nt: TGTGCCAGCAGCTCTCAAGCGGGGGTGACCTACAATGAGCAGTTCTTC
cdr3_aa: CASSSQAGVTYNEQFF

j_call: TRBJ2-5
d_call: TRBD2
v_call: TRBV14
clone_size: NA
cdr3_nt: TGTGCCAGCAGCCAAGGGCTCCTGGGGGGTAGCGGGAACCAAGAGACCCAGTACTTC
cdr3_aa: CASSQGLLGGSGNQETQYF

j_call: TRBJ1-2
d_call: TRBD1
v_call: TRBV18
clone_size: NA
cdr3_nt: TGTGCCAGCTCACTGCGAACCACGGACAGGGGGCAAGGCTACACCTTC
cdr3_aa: CASSLRTTDRGQGYTF

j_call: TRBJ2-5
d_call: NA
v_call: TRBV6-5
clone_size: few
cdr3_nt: TGTGCCAGCAGCTATATAGGCCCCGCAGAGACCCAGTACTTC
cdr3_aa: CASSYIGPAETQYF

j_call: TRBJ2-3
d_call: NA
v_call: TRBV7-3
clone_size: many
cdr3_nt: TGTGCCAGCAGCTTAGCGGGGACATCAGATACGCAGTATTTT
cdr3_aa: CASSLAGTSDTQYF

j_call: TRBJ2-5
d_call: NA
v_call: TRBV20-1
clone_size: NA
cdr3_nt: TGCAGTGGTGCGCCCTTAGCCCAAGAGACCCAGTACTTC
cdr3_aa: CSGAPLAQETQYF

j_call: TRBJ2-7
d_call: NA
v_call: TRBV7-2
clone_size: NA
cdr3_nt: TGTGCCAGCAGCGTAGTATTGCGTTCCGAGCAGTACTTC
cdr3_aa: CASSVVLRSEQYF

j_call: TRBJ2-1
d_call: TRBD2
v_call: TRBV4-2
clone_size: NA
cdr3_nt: TGTGCCAGCAGCCAATCGCTGGGGACTAGCGGGAACAATGAGCAGTTCTTC
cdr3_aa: CASSQSLGTSGNNEQFF

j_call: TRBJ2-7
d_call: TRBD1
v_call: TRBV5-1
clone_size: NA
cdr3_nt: TGCGCCAGCAGCTTTGATCCGGGACAGGGCGAGCAGTACTTC
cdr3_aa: CASSFDPGQGEQYF

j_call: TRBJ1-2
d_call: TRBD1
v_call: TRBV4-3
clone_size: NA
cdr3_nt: TGCGCCAGCAGCCAAGGGGACAGCACCGTTAACTATGGCTACACCTTC
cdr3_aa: CASSQGDSTVNYGYTF

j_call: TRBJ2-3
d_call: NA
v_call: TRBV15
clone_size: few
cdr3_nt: TGTGCCACCAGCAGAGAAAAGGGGGGGCGCATTGATACGCAGTATTTT
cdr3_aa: CATSREKGGRIDTQYF

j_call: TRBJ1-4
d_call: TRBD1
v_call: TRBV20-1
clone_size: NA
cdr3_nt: TGCAGTGCTAGCAAAGGACAGGGAGGGGAAAAACTGTTTTTT
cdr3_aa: CSASKGQGGEKLFF

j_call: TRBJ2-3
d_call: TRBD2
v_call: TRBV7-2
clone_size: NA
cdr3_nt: TGTGCCAGCAGCTTAGCGTCTAGCGGGGGGAGCACAGATACGCAGTATTTT
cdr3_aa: CASSLASSGGSTDTQYF

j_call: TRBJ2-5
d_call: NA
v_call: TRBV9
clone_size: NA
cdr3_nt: TGTGCCAGCAGCGTAGTCGAGGGAGAGACCCAGTACTTC
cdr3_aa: CASSVVEGETQYF

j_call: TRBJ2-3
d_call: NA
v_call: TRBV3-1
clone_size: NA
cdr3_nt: TGTGCCAGCAGTCTGCCCGGGGGTGCAGATACGCAGTATTTT
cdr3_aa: CASSLPGGADTQYF

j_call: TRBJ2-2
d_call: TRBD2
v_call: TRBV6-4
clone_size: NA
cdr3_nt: TGTGCCAGCAGTGACCCTCTAGCGGGGGGGCTAGGGAACACCGGGGAGCTGTTTTTT
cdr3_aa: CASSDPLAGGLGNTGELFF

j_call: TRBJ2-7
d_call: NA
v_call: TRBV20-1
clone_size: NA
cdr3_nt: TGCAGTGCTAGCCCCAGACAGGTCACCTACGAGCAGTACTTC
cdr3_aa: CSASPRQVTYEQYF

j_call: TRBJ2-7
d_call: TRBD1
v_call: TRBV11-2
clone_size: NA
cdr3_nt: TGTGCCAGCAGCAAACCACAGCGACCGGGACAGGGCGGGCGGACCTCCTACAATGAGCAGTACTTC
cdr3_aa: CASSKPQRPGQGGRTSYNEQYF

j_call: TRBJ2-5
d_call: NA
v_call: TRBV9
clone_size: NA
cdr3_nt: TGTGCCAGCAGCGTAGGATTCGGAGGGGGCCAAGAGACCCAGTACTTC
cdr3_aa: CASSVGFGGGQETQYF

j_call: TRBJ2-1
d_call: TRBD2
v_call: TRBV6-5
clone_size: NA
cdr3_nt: TGTGCCAGCAGTTACTCGAGTAGCGGGGTGGATGAGCAGTTCTTC
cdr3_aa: CASSYSSSGVDEQFF

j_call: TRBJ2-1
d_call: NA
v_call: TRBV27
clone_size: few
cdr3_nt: TGTGCCAGCAGTTCAGGACGAGGTAACTCCTACAATGAGCAGTTCTTC
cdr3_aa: CASSSGRGNSYNEQFF

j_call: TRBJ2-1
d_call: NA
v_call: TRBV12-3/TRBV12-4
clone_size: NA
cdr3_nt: TGTGCCAGCAGTTTAGGGACAGCCCCGGATGAGCAGTTCTTC
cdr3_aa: CASSLGTAPDEQFF

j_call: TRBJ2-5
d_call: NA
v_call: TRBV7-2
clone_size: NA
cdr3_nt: TGTGCCAGCAGCGTAGTCGCCAGACAAGAGACCCAGTACTTC
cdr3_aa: CASSVVARQETQYF